The clone carrying this T cell receptor beta chain was counted a single time. Some clones are missing from TCRdb's copy, which holds only in-frame ones; the method was immunoSEQ multiplex PCR. The sample carries about 100,000 clones, 90% recorded once. The data were taken from a study of T cell changes during pregnancy in multiple sclerosis. Germline V gene data show CDR1 as LNHNV and CDR2 as YYDKDF (reference sequence). The germline V and J ends were trimmed by 0 bases and 2 bases, with 8 bases remaining between them. This CDR3 region has 14 residues. Specimen: peripheral blood, collected in the second trimester of pregnancy. The TCR comes from a female donor in good health, enrolled as a control in a pregnancy study. The chain carries TRBV15 and TRBJ2-7; D not certain. The DNA for the CDR3 is TGTGCCACCAGCAGAGAACCTGACACCTACGAGCAGTACTTC. It codes for CATSREPDTYEQYF.